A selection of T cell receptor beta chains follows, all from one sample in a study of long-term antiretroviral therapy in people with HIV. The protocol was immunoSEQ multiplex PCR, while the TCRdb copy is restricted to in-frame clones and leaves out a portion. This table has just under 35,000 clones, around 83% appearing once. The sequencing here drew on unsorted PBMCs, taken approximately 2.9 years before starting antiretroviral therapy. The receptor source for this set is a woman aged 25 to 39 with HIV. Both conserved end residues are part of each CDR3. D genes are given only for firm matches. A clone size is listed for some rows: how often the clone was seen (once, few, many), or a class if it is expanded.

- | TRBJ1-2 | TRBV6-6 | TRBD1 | TGTGCCAGCAGTTTCACCGGGACAGTGACCGGCTACACCTTC | CASSFTGTVTGYTF
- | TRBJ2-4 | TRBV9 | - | TGTGCCAGCAGCGTAGAGGTGGGGGGCGTCCAAAACATTCAGTACTTC | CASSVEVGGVQNIQYF
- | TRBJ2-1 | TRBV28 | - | TGTGCCAGCACCTTGACGGAATCCTACAATGAGCAGTTCTTC | CASTLTESYNEQFF
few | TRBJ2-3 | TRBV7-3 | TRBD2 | TGTGCCAGCAGCTCTAGCGGGGGGGCTACAGATACGCAGTATTTT | CASSSSGGATDTQYF
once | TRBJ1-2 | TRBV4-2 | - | TGTGCCAGCAGCCAAGTTCAGACAGAGCTCTATGGCTACACCTTC | CASSQVQTELYGYTF
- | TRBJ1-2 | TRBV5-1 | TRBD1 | TGCGCCAGCAGCGATACGACAGGGGGCTATGGCTACACCTTC | CASSDTTGGYGYTF
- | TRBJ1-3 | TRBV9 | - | TGTGCCAGCAGCGGGGGACCCCCTGGAAACACCATATATTTT | CASSGGPPGNTIYF
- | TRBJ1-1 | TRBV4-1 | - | TGCGCCAGCAGCCAACAGCTGGCACGGGGCACTGAAGCTTTCTTT | CASSQQLARGTEAFF
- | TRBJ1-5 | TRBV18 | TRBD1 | TGTGCCAGCTCACTGGGACAGGGAGGATATCAGCCCCAGCATTTT | CASSLGQGGYQPQHF
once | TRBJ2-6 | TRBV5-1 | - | TGCGCCAGCAGCTCCGGACTCGGGGGCTCTGGGGCCAACGTCCTGACTTTC | CASSSGLGGSGANVLTF
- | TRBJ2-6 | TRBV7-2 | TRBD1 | TGTGCCAGCAGCTCCCGGGACAGGGATAGCCTCTCTGGGGCCAACGTCCTGACTTTC | CASSSRDRDSLSGANVLTF
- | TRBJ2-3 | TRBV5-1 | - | TGCGCCAGCAGCTTGGCCCCTAGCGTCACAGATACGCAGTATTTT | CASSLAPSVTDTQYF
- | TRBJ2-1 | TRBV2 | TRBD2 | TGTGCCAGCAGGGGACTAGCGGGGCCTTACAATGAGCAGTTCTTC | CASRGLAGPYNEQFF
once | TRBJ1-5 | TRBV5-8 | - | TGTGCCAGCAGCTTGGGTTGGGGCAACAATCAGCCCCAGCATTTT | CASSLGWGNNQPQHF
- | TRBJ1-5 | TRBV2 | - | TGTGCCAGCAGTGTCGATAGGGGGTGGAATCAGCCCCAGCATTTT | CASSVDRGWNQPQHF
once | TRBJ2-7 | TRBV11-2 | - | TGTGCCAGCAGCTTAGACGGCCCTTCCTACGAGCAGTACTTC | CASSLDGPSYEQYF
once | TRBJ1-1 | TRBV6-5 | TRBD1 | TGTGCCAGCAGCCGGGGACAGGGGGCATCGGATGCTTTCTTT | CASSRGQGASDAFF
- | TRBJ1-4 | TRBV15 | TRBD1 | TGTGCCACCAGCAACAGGGGGATTGGAAAACTGTTTTTT | CATSNRGIGKLFF
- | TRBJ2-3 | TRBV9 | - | TGTGCCAGCAGCCCCCCGGGGAGCCCTCACACAGATACGCAGTATTTT | CASSPPGSPHTDTQYF
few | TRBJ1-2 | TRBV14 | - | TGTGCCAGCAGCCAAAGACCTCGAGGACGGGCGTCCCTTGACTACACCTTC | CASSQRPRGRASLDYTF
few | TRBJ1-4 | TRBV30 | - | TGTGCCTGGAGTTCTGGGTATAATGAAAAACTGTTTTTT | CAWSSGYNEKLFF
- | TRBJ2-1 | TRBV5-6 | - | TGTGCCAGCAGCTCCGGGACCCTGTTCAGGAATGAGCAGTTCTTC | CASSSGTLFRNEQFF
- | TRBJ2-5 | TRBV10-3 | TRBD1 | TGTGCCACCGCCTACAGGGGAGAAGAGACCCAGTACTTC | CATAYRGEETQYF
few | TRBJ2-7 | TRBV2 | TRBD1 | TGTGCCAGCAGTGAAGCGGGGACAGGGCTGGCGTACTTC | CASSEAGTGLAYF
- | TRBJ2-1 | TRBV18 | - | TGTGCCAGCTCGGCTAGGGAATATGAGCAGTTCTTC | CASSAREYEQFF
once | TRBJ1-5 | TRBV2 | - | TGTGCCAGCGGACCAGGGTTTCGGAATCAGCCCCAGCATTTT | CASGPGFRNQPQHF
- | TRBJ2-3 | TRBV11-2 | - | TGTGCCAGCAGAGCCATAAGCACAGATACGCAGTATTTT | CASRAISTDTQYF
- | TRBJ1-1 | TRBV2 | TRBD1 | TGTGCCAGCAGGCCGACAGGGGGCGCGCAAAGGAACACTGAAGCTTTCTTT | CASRPTGGAQRNTEAFF
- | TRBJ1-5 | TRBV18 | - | TGTGCCAGCCATGAATTCAGGGGTAAGGGACTCGATCAGCCCCAGCATTTT | CASHEFRGKGLDQPQHF
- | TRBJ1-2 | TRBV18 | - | TGTGCCAGCTCACCACCAGGATATGGCTACACCTTC | CASSPPGYGYTF
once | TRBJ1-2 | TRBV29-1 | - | TGCAGCGTCTTTACTAACTATGGCTACACCTTC | CSVFTNYGYTF
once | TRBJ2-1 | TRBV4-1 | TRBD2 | TGCGCCAGCAGCCAAGATCAAGCGGGGGGACTCCACAATGAGCAGTTCTTC | CASSQDQAGGLHNEQFF
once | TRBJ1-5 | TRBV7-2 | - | TGTGCCAGCAGCTTATGGCCCGTGGTGGGCCATCAGCCCCAGCATTTT | CASSLWPVVGHQPQHF
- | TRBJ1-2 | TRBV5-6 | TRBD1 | TGTGCCAGCAGCGGACAGGGGGTAGGTGGCTACACCTTC | CASSGQGVGGYTF
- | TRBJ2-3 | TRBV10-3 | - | TGTGCCATCAGGAGTACAGATACGCAGTATTTT | CAIRSTDTQYF
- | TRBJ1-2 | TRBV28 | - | TGTGCCAGCAGTTCGTCACAGGTATATGGCTACACCTTC | CASSSSQVYGYTF
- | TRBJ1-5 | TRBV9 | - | TGTGCCAGCAGCGTATTATCCGGGGGCAATCAGCCCCAGCATTTT | CASSVLSGGNQPQHF
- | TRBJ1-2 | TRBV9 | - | TGTGCCAGCAGCGTAGATTTGCCGGGGCTCTATGGCTACACCTTC | CASSVDLPGLYGYTF
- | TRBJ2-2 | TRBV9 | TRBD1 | TGTGCCAGCAGCGTATTGTGGGACAGGGAACTTCGGTACACCGGGGAGCTGTTTTTT | CASSVLWDRELRYTGELFF
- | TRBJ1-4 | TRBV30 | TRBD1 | TGTGCCTGCCCTCTCTCGGACAGGGGGGCTGAAAAACTGTTTTTT | CACPLSDRGAEKLFF
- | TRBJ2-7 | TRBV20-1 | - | TGCAGTGCTCTGACAGTTAACGAGCAGTACTTC | CSALTVNEQYF
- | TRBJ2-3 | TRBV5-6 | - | TGTGCCAGCAGCTTGGCCGCGCAGGCCAGAATCACAGATACGCAGTATTTT | CASSLAAQARITDTQYF
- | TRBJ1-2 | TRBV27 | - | TGTGCCAGCAGTTTACGTGGGGTCTATGGCTACACCTTC | CASSLRGVYGYTF
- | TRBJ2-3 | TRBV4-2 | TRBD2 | TGTGCCAGCAGCCAAGTGGGACTAGCGGGGGGGCTGACAGATACGCAGTATTTT | CASSQVGLAGGLTDTQYF
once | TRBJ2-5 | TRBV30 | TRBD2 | TGTGCCTGGAGCGAGTGGCGGGGGGGCCGGGAGACCCAGTACTTC | CAWSEWRGGRETQYF